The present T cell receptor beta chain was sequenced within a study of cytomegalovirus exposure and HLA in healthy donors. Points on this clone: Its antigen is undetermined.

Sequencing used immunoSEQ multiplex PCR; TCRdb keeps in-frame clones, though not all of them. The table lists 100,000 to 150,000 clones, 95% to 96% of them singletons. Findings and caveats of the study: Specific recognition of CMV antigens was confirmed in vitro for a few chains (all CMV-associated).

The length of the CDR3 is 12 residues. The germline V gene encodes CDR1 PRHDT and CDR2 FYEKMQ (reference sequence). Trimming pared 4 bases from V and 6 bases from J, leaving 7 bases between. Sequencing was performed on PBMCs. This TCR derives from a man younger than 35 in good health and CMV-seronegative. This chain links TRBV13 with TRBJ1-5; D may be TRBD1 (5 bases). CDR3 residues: CASSYGGQPQHF. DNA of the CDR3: TGTGCCAGCAGCTACGGGGGTCAGCCCCAGCATTTT.